These 4 T cell receptor beta chains were all obtained from the same sample, sequenced in a study of regulatory T cells in long-lasting Graves disease. The time point is: persistent/refractory GD, antithyroid drugs over 5 years with positive TRAb. The TCR library was made from RNA that had been extracted from PBMCs in TRIzol. Through Arm-PCR of CDR3 regions and iRepertoire HTBI primers, TCR beta libraries were built. TCRdb itself ran the multiplex PCR reads through MiXCR, one entry per CDR3 protein. The sample carries approximately 400,000 distinct CDR3 sequences, more than 20% recorded once. The source material was peripheral blood mononuclear cells (PBMCs), sampled when the disease was refractory, from a patient treated with antithyroid drugs. The receptors come from a female donor with Graves disease.

V is TRBV6-5 and J is TRBJ2-7; D unresolved. Germline V CDR1 and CDR2: MNHEY, SVGAGI. The CDR3 runs to 13 residues. V was pared by 0 bases and J by 9 bases, with 12 bases between. The CDR3 nucleotides are TGTGCCAGCAGTTACTCAGCGTACGACGGGCAGTACTTC. It codes for CASSYSAYDGQYF.

This clonotype was observed many times. The DNA for the CDR3 is TGTGCCAGCAGCTTAAGACCACTAGTCTCCGGGGAGCTGTTTTTT. Its translation: CASSLRPLVSGELFF. V is TRBV7-9 and J is TRBJ2-2, with D maybe TRBD2 (5 bases). The V end lost 2 bases, the J end lost 6 bases, and 13 bases lay between the germline ends. This CDR3 region has 15 residues. CDR1 is SEHNR and CDR2 is FQNEAQ in the germline V gene (reference sequence).

This clonotype was seen at least ten times. This chain links TRBV27 with TRBJ2-5; D ambiguous. The CDR3 is 11 residues long. CDR1 is MNHEY, CDR2 SMNVEV, per germline (reference sequence). V lost 5 bases and J lost 3, with 4 bases in between. CDR3 residues: CASSHKETQYF. Written as DNA, the CDR3 is TGTGCCAGCAGTCACAAAGAGACCCAGTACTTC.

Ten or more counts support this clonotype. This chain uses TRBV28 with TRBJ1-1, with D perhaps matching TRBD1 (6 bases). Germline V gene sequence: CDR1 MDHEN, CDR2 SYDVKM. V dropped 4 bases and J dropped 1 base, with 13 bases sitting between them. The CDR3 has 15 residues. The CDR3 region is CASSYTGTRNTEAFF. CDR3 nucleotide sequence: TGTGCCAGCAGTTACACAGGGACAAGGAACACTGAAGCTTTCTTT.